This T cell receptor (beta chain) was sequenced during a study of chemoradiotherapy in HPV16-positive cancers. Study-wide context: Candidate HPV-specific clones and shared TCR motifs came from two HPV16-positive patients. Study-wide findings and caveats: Candidate HPV-specific clones and E7-related TCR motifs grew in tumor during treatment. The functional HPV-specific definition rests on just a couple of HPV16-positive patients.

Using immunoSEQ multiplex PCR, the repertoire was profiled, and TCRdb retains in-frame clones only, with some absent. This table has around 33,000 clones, 85% to 90% appearing once. Over chemoradiotherapy, repertoires were sampled more than once. The CDR3 runs to 12 residues. Germline V gives CDR1 SGHNT, CDR2 YENEEA. The V and J ends lost 5 bases and 7 bases respectively, with 9 bases between them. As concerns this clone: Its specificity is unknown.

The sequenced sample was blood, obtained from a patient who underwent chemoradiotherapy. This TCR derives from a human donor with HPV-associated anogenital cancer. The chain has TRBV11-3 and TRBJ2-1; D call uncertain. CDR3 in amino acids: CASSTRDNEQFF. The CDR3 DNA sequence: TGTGCCAGCAGCACAAGGGATAATGAGCAGTTCTTC.